The 23 T cell receptor beta chains below were found in one sample sequenced in a study of T cell changes during pregnancy in multiple sclerosis. The protocol was immunoSEQ multiplex PCR, while the TCRdb copy is restricted to in-frame clones and leaves out a portion. The table has 40,000 to 45,000 clones, less than 95% seen once; the top ten hold 0.52%. Sequencing used CD4+ T cells from peripheral blood mononuclear cells, obtained in the third trimester of pregnancy. Receptor source: a female donor with multiple sclerosis, enrolled in a pregnancy study.

V is TRBV18 and J is TRBJ2-7; 9 bases fit TRBD1. The CDR3 is 15 residues long. The V gene end was trimmed by 6 bases and the J gene end by 2 bases; junction bases not matched to a gene: 8. Germline lookup yields CDR1 KGHSH and CDR2 LQKENI. CDR3 nucleotides: TGTGCCAGCTCCCGACGACAGGGGGGAACCTACGAGCAGTACTTC. It specifies CASSRRQGGTYEQYF.

The rearrangement links TRBV7-8 to TRBJ2-2, with 7 bases identical to TRBD2. The CDR3 runs to 15 residues. J lost 5 bases, V lost 0 bases, and 3 bases had no gene match. The germline V gene encodes CDR1 SGHVS and CDR2 FQNEAQ. Here the CDR3 DNA reads TGTGCCAGCAGCTTAGCGGGAGGGTGGACCGGGGAGCTGTTTTTT. It translates to CASSLAGGWTGELFF.

DNA of the CDR3: TGTGCCATCAGTGTTTCGGGTGATTCACCCCTCCACTTT. Encoded protein: CAISVSGDSPLHF. The V gene is TRBV10-3, the J gene TRBJ1-6; D uncertain. CDR1 and CDR2 from the germline V gene are ENHRY and SYGVKD. The CDR3 totals 13 residues. V was pared by 4 bases and J by 8 bases, with 9 bases between.

The chain uses TRBV5-1 and TRBJ2-1; D might be TRBD2 (7 bases). The germline gives CDR1 SGHRS, CDR2 YFSETQ. The CDR3 is made up of 16 amino acids. The V gene lost 2 bases and the J gene lost 10 bases, with 22 bases spanning the gap. The CDR3 DNA sequence: TGCGCCAGCAGCTTAGCTGATATAGGGGGGGGAAAAGAGCAGTTCTTC. It specifies CASSLADIGGGKEQFF.

The CDR3 nucleotides read TGTGCCAGCAGTACCCCGACTCTCAGCTCCTACGAGCAGTACTTC. This gives the protein CASSTPTLSSYEQYF. The chain is built from TRBV6-6 and TRBJ2-7; no clear D. This CDR3 region has 15 residues. Germline V lookup: CDR1 MNHNY, CDR2 SVGAGI (reference sequence). V was cut by 5 bases and J by 0 bases, with 14 bases left in between.

The chain has TRBV5-1 and TRBJ2-4; 9 bases are shared with TRBD1. Germline-derived CDR1 and CDR2 are SGHRS and YFSETQ. CDR3 length equals 16 residues. The trim removed 4 bases at V and 7 bases at J, leaving 12 bases unmatched. The CDR3 coding sequence is TGCGCCAGCAGCCCCGAGAGGGGGACAGGGCTTAACATTCAGTACTTC. Translating gives CASSPERGTGLNIQYF.

The chain links TRBV6-6 to TRBJ1-1, with D perhaps matching TRBD1 (6 bases). The V end lost 6 bases, the J end lost 1 base, and 18 bases lay between the germline ends. Germline CDR1 reads MNHNY; CDR2 reads SVGAGI (reference sequence). The CDR3 runs to 16 residues. The CDR3 spells CASRASVGAENTEAFF. The CDR3 DNA reads as TGTGCCAGCAGAGCAAGCGTGGGGGCGGAGAACACTGAAGCTTTCTTT.

The V and J genes are TRBV4-2 and TRBJ2-7; tentative D call: TRBD2 (6 bases). This CDR3 spans 15 amino acids. The V gene lost 0 bases and the J gene lost 2 bases, with 11 bases spanning the gap. Germline V lookup: CDR1 LGHNA, CDR2 YNFKEQ. DNA of the CDR3: TGTGCCAGCAGCCAAGATGCTAGCGCTACCTACGAGCAGTACTTC. Its translation: CASSQDASATYEQYF.

V is TRBV30 and J is TRBJ1-2; D not certain. Trimming cost V 0 bases and J 8 bases, with 7 bases left between them. The CDR3 sequence is 11 residues long. Germline CDR1 and CDR2: GTSNPN and SVGIG (reference sequence). The DNA for the CDR3 is TGTGCCTGGAGTGTAGCTAAAGGCTACACCTTC. Protein product: CAWSVAKGYTF.

The chain couples TRBV6-5 to TRBJ2-2, with D unclear. Trimming cost V 6 bases and J 5 bases, with 13 bases left between them. There are 14 residues in the CDR3. The V gene's germline CDR1 is MNHEY and CDR2 SVGAGI. As DNA, the CDR3 is TGTGCCAGCAGAAGACTCCTGGAGACCGGGGAGCTGTTTTTT. This gives the protein CASRRLLETGELFF.

CDR3 protein: CASSYPTTQASPYGYTF. DNA of the CDR3: TGTGCCAGCAGCTACCCCACTACACAGGCCTCCCCCTATGGCTACACCTTC. The V and J genes are TRBV28 and TRBJ1-2; tentative D call: TRBD1 (5 bases). The V end was cut by 6 bases, the J end by 4 bases, with 24 bases between. Germline CDR1 MDHEN, CDR2 SYDVKM. The CDR3 is 17 residues long.

This chain joins TRBV7-2 and TRBJ2-5, with 9 bases lining up with TRBD1. V dropped 5 bases and J dropped 5; count of bases not matched to a gene: 9. Germline V gives CDR1 SGHTA, CDR2 FQGNSA. This CDR3 spans 15 amino acids. CDR3 sequence: CASSLTSGTGETQYF. The CDR3 coding sequence is TGTGCCAGCAGCCTAACGTCCGGGACAGGGGAGACCCAGTACTTC.

This rearrangement joins TRBV6-5 to TRBJ2-3, with 11 bases that match TRBD2. The CDR3 sequence is 15 residues long. Germline V gene data show CDR1 as MNHEY and CDR2 as SVGAGI. After removal of 8 bases from V and 4 bases from J, the junction contained 8 bases not matched to a gene. The CDR3: CASAPLAGDADTQYF. The CDR3 nucleotides are TGTGCCAGCGCCCCACTAGCGGGAGACGCAGATACGCAGTATTTT.

The J gene is TRBJ1-1, the V gene TRBV5-6, with 8 nucleotides matching TRBD1. From germline, CDR1 is SGHDT and CDR2 YYEEEE. This CDR3 is built from 16 residues. Trimming took 0 bases from V and 4 from J; bases not matched to a gene: 8. CDR3 sequence reads: CASSLANRGFFTEAFF. Written as DNA, the CDR3 is TGTGCCAGCAGCTTGGCCAACAGGGGGTTTTTCACTGAAGCTTTCTTT.

This clone has only one observation. The rearrangement uses TRBV5-6 and TRBJ1-5; D is unclear. Germline values: CDR1 SGHDT, CDR2 YYEEEE. Trimming cost V 4 bases and J 5 bases, with 10 bases left between them. The CDR3 runs to 13 residues. The chain's CDR3 is CASSPTPYQPQHF. The CDR3 DNA reads as TGTGCCAGCAGCCCGACACCGTATCAGCCCCAGCATTTT.

V and J are TRBV11-2 and TRBJ2-7, with 10 nucleotides matching TRBD2. CDR1 and CDR2 from the germline V gene are SGHAT and FQNNGV. V was clipped by 0 bases and J by 4 bases; unmatched bases: 6. This CDR3 has 16 residues. CDR3 coding DNA: TGTGCCAGCAGCTTAGACAGCGGGAGGGTCCATTACGAGCAGTACTTC. Its translation: CASSLDSGRVHYEQYF.

The V and J genes are TRBV7-2 and TRBJ2-4; 10 nucleotides agree with TRBD2. CDR1 SGHTA and CDR2 FQGNSA come from the germline V gene. The V segment lost 4 bases and the J segment 8 bases; nucleotides outside the gene matches: 5. This CDR3 is 14 amino acids long. CDR3 loop: CASSSSGSRYIQYF. Here the CDR3 DNA reads TGTGCCAGCAGCTCTAGCGGGAGTAGATACATTCAGTACTTC.

The rearrangement joins TRBV28 to TRBJ2-7, with TRBD1 identical over 7 bases. With V trimmed by 1 base and J by 4 bases, 10 bases remained unmatched. This CDR3 is built from 16 residues. CDR1 and CDR2 from the germline V gene are MDHEN and SYDVKM. DNA for the CDR3: TGTGCCAGCAGTTTATACGGGACAGCTACCATTTACGAGCAGTACTTC. Its protein product is CASSLYGTATIYEQYF.

This CDR3 reads CASSDPGTVSSGANVLTF. Here the CDR3 DNA reads TGCGCCAGCAGCGACCCCGGGACAGTCTCCTCTGGGGCCAACGTCCTGACTTTC. V is TRBV5-1 and J is TRBJ2-6, with TRBD1 matching 7 bases. In germline, CDR1 is SGHRS, CDR2 YFSETQ. The junction had 10 bases not matched to a gene; V was cut back by 4 bases and J by 0 bases. The CDR3 covers 18 residues.

The chain couples TRBV6-5 to TRBJ2-7; TRBD2 matches 7 bases. This CDR3 spans 15 amino acids. Germline trimming cut 1 base from V and 7 bases from J; bases unmatched to any gene: 10. Germline CDR1 MNHEY, CDR2 SVGAGI. The CDR3 bases are TGTGCCAGCAGTTACTTTGGGAGGGGCCTGGGGGAGCAGTACTTC. It encodes CASSYFGRGLGEQYF.

V is TRBV7-2 and J is TRBJ2-7; D call uncertain. Looked up from germline, CDR1 is SGHTA and CDR2 is FQGNSA. V was pared by 7 bases and J by 5 bases, with 21 bases between. The CDR3 length is 15 residues. The DNA for the CDR3 is TGTGCCAGCACCTTTACAGCCTCGGCGATACACGAGCAGTACTTC. It specifies CASTFTASAIHEQYF.

This chain links TRBV7-2 with TRBJ2-7; the D gene is possibly TRBD1 (5 bases). V dropped 5 bases and J dropped 0 bases, with 14 bases sitting between them. CDR3 size: 15 residues. CDR1 is SGHTA, CDR2 FQGNSA, per germline. The chain's CDR3 is CASSPRVGASYEQYF. The DNA for the CDR3 is TGTGCCAGCAGCCCCCGGGTTGGGGCCTCCTACGAGCAGTACTTC. The variable domain in full, completed from reference TRBV7-2 and TRBJ2-7, reads GAGVSQSPSNKVTEKGKDVELRCDPISGHTALYWYRQSLGQGLEFLIYFQGNSAPDKSGLPSDRFSAERTGGSVSTLTIQRTQQEDSAVYLCASSPRVGASYEQYFGPGTRLTVT.

A single count supports this clone. The chain is built from TRBV7-9 and TRBJ2-4, with D tentatively TRBD1 (6 bases). The CDR3 loop spans 15 amino acids. Per germline, CDR1 SEHNR and CDR2 FQNEAQ (reference sequence). Trimming removed 1 base at V and 3 bases at J, with 10 bases between. The CDR3 coding sequence is TGTGCCAGCAGCTTAGTAGCAGGGGTCAAAAACATTCAGTACTTC. Protein: CASSLVAGVKNIQYF.